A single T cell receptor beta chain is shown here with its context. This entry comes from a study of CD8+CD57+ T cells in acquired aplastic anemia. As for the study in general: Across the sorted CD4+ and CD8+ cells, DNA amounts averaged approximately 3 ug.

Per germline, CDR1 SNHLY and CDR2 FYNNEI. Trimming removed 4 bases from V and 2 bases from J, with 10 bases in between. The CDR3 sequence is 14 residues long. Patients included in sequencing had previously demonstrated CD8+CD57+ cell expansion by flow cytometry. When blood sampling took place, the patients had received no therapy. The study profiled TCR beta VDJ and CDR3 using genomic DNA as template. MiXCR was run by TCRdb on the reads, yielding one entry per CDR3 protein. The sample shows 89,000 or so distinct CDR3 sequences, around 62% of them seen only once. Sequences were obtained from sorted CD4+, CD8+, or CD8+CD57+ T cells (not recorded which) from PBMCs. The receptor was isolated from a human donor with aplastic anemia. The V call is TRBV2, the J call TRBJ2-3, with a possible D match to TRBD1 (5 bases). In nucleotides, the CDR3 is TGTGCCAGCAGTGCTCGACAGAACACAGATACGCAGTATTTT. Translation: CASSARQNTDTQYF.